The sequence of this TCR beta chain was determined in a study of T cell changes during pregnancy in multiple sclerosis. The repertoire was sequenced with immunoSEQ multiplex PCR; TCRdb's copy has only in-frame clones and lacks some. The table lists 56,000 or so clones, 90% of them singletons. V lost 2 bases, J lost 0 bases, and 9 bases lay in between. Germline lookup yields CDR1 SGHRS and CDR2 YFSETQ. The CDR3 covers 15 residues. The sample here was peripheral blood, taken in the first trimester of pregnancy. This receptor was identified in a female donor in good health, enrolled as a control in a pregnancy study. The chain couples TRBV5-1 to TRBJ2-1, with D unclear. DNA for the CDR3: TGCGCCAGCAGCTTTCCCGGTAGCTCCTACAATGAGCAGTTCTTC. Its translation is CASSFPGSSYNEQFF.